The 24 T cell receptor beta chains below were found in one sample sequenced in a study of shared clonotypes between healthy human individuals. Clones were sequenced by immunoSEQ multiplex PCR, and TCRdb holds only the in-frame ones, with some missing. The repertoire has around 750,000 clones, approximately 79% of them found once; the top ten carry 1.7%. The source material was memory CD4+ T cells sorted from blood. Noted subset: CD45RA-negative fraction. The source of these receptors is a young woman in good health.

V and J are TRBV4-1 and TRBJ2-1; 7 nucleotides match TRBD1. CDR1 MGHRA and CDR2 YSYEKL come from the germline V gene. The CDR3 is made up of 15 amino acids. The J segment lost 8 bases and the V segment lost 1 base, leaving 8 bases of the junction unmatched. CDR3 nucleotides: TGCGCCAGCAGCCAAGGTCGGGCGCAGGGGGATGAGCAGTTCTTC. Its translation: CASSQGRAQGDEQFF.

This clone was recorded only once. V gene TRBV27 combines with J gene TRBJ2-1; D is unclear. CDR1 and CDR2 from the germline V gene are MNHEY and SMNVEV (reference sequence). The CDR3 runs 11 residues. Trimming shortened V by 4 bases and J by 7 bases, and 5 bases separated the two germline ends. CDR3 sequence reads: CASSYKNEQFF. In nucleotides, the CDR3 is TGTGCCAGCAGTTATAAAAATGAGCAGTTCTTC.

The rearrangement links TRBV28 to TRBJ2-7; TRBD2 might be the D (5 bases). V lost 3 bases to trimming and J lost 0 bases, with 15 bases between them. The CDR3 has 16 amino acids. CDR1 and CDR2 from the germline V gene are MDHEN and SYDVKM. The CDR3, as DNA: TGTGCCAGCAGTTTCGGGGTCCAGCGCCGCTCCTACGAGCAGTACTTC. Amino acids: CASSFGVQRRSYEQYF. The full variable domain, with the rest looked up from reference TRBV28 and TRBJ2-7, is DVKVTQSSRYLVKRTGEKVFLECVQDMDHENMFWYRQDPGLGLRLIYFSYDVKMKEKGDIPEGYSVSREKKERFSLILESASTNQTSMYLCASSFGVQRRSYEQYFGPGTRLTVT.

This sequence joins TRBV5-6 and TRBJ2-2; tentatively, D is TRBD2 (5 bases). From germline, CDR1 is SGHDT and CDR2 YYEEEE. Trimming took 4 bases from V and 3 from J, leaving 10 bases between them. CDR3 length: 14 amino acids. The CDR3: CASSTGLDTGELFF. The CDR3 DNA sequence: TGTGCCAGCAGCACCGGACTGGACACCGGGGAGCTGTTTTTT.

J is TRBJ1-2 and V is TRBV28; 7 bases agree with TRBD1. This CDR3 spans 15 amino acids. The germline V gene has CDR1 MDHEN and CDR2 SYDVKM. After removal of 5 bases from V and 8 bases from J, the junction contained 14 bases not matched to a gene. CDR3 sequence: CASSTRQGRLMGYTF. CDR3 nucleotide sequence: TGTGCCAGCAGTACTCGACAGGGCCGCCTTATGGGCTACACCTTC.

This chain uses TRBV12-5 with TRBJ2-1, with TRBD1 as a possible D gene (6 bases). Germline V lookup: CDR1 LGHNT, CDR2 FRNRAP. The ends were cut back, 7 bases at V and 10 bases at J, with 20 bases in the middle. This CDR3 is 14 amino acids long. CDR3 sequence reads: CASAQRTVLGEQFF. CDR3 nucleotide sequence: TGTGCTAGTGCTCAAAGGACAGTCCTAGGGGAGCAGTTCTTC.

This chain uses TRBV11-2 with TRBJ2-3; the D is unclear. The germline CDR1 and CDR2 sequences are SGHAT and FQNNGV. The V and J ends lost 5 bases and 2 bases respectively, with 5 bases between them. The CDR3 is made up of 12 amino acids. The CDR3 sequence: CASSTHTDTQYF. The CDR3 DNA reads TGTGCCAGCAGCACGCACACAGATACGCAGTATTTT.

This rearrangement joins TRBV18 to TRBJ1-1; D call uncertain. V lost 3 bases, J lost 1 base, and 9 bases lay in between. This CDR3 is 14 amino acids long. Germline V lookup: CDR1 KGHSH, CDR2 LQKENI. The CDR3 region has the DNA TGTGCCAGCTCACCGGCAACGGGGAACACTGAAGCTTTCTTT. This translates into CASSPATGNTEAFF.

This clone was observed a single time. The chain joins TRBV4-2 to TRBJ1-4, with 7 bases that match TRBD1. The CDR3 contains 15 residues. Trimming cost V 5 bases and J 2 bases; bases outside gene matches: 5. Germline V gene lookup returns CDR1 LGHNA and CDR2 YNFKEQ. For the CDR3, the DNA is TGTGCCAGCAGCTCGAAACAGGGGACTAATGAAAAACTGTTTTTT. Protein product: CASSSKQGTNEKLFF.

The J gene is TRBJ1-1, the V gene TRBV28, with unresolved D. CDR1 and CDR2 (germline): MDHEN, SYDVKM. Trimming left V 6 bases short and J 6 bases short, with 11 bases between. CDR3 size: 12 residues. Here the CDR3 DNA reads TGTGCCAGCAGGCTTGACCCCTCTGAAGCTTTCTTT. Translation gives CASRLDPSEAFF.

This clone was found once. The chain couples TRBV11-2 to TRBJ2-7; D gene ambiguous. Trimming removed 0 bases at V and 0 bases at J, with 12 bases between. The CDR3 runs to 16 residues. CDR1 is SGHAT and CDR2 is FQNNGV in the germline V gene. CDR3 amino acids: CASSLEHLSYSYEQYF. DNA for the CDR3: TGTGCCAGCAGCTTAGAACACTTATCGTACTCCTACGAGCAGTACTTC. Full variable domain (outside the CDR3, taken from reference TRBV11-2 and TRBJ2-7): EAGVAQSPRYKIIEKRQSVAFWCNPISGHATLYWYQQILGQGPKLLIQFQNNGVVDDSQLPKDRFSAERLKGVDSTLKIQPAKLEDSAVYLCASSLEHLSYSYEQYFGPGTRLTVT.

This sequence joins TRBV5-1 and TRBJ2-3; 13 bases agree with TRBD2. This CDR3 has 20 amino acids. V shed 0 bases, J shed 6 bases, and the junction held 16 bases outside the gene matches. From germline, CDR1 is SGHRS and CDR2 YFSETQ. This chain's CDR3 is CASSLAGTSGIPSRLDTQYF. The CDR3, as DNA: TGCGCCAGCAGCTTGGCCGGGACTAGCGGGATCCCGAGCCGGTTGGATACGCAGTATTTT.

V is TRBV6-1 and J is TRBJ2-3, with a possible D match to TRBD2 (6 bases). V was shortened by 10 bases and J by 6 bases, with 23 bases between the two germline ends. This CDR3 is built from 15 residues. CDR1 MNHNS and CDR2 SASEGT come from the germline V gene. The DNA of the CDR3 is TGTGCCACCAATCCCGGGAGCGGGTATGGGGATACGCAGTATTTT. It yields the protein CATNPGSGYGDTQYF.

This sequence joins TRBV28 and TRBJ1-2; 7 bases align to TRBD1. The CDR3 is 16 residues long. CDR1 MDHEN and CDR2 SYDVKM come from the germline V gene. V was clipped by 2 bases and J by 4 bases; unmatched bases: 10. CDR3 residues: CASSLRRTGSAYGYTF. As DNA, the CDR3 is TGTGCCAGCAGTTTACGCCGGACAGGCAGCGCCTATGGCTACACCTTC.

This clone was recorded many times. The CDR3 region is CASSEVGRFVEKLFF. The CDR3 DNA sequence: TGTGCCAGCAGTGAGGTCGGGAGGTTCGTTGAAAAACTGTTTTTT. V is TRBV6-1 and J is TRBJ1-4; D gene ambiguous. The V gene lost 3 bases and the J gene lost 7 bases, with 15 bases spanning the gap. The CDR3 has 15 residues. In germline, CDR1 is MNHNS, CDR2 SASEGT.

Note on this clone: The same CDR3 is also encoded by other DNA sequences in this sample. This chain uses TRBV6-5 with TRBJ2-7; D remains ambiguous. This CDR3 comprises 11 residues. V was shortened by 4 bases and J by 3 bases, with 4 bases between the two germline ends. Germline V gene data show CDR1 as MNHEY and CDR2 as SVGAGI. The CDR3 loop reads CASSSNYEQYF. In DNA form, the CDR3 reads TGTGCCAGCAGTTCTAACTACGAGCAGTACTTC.

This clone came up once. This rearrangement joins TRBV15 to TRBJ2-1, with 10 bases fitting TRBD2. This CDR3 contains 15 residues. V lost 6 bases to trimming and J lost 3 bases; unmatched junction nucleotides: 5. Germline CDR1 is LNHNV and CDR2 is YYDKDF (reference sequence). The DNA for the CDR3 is TGTGCCACCAGAATCCTAGCGGGGGTCTACAATGAGCAGTTCTTC. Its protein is CATRILAGVYNEQFF.

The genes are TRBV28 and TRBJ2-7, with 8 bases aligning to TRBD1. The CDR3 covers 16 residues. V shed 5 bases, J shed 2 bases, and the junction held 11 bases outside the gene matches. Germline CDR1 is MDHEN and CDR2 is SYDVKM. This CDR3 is CASSRLGQEPPYEQYF. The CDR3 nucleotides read TGTGCCAGCAGTAGATTGGGACAGGAACCTCCCTACGAGCAGTACTTC.

The CDR3 sequence: CASSDGQEETQYF. In DNA, the CDR3 is TGCGCCAGCAGTGACGGACAGGAAGAGACCCAGTACTTC. V is TRBV10-1 and J is TRBJ2-5, with TRBD1 identical over 7 bases. With V trimmed by 3 bases and J by 3 bases, 1 base remained unmatched. The germline V gene encodes CDR1 WNHNN and CDR2 SYGVQD (reference sequence). The CDR3 contains 13 residues.

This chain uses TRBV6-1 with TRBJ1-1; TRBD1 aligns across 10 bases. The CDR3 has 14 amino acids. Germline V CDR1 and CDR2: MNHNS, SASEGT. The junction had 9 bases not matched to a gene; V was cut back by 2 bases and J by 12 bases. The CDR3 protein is CASSERLGQGESFF. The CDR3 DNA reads TGTGCCAGCAGTGAAAGACTTGGACAGGGGGAATCTTTCTTT.

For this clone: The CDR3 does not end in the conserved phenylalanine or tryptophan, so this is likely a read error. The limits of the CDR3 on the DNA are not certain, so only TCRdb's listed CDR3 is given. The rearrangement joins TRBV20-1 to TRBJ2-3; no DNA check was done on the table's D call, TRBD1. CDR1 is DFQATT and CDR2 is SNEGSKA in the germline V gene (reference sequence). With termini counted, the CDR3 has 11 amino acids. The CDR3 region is CSATRGTAFRL.

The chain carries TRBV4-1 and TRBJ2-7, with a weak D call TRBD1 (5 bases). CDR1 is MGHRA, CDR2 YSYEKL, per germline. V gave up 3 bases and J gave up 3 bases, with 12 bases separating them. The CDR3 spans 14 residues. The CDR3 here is CASSHPFQGYEQYF. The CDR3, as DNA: TGCGCCAGCAGCCACCCTTTTCAGGGCTACGAGCAGTACTTC.

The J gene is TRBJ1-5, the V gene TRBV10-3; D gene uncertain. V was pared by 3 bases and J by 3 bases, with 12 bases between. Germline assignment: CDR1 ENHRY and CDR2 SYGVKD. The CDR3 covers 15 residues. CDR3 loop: CAISDRAGNNQPQHF. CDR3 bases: TGTGCCATCAGTGATCGGGCAGGCAACAATCAGCCCCAGCATTTT.

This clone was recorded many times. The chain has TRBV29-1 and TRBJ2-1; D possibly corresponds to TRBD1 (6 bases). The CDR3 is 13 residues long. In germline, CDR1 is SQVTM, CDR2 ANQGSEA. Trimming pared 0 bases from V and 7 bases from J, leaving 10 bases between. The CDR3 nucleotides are TGCAGCGTTGAAGATTACAGGGTGAATGAGCAGTTCTTC. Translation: CSVEDYRVNEQFF.